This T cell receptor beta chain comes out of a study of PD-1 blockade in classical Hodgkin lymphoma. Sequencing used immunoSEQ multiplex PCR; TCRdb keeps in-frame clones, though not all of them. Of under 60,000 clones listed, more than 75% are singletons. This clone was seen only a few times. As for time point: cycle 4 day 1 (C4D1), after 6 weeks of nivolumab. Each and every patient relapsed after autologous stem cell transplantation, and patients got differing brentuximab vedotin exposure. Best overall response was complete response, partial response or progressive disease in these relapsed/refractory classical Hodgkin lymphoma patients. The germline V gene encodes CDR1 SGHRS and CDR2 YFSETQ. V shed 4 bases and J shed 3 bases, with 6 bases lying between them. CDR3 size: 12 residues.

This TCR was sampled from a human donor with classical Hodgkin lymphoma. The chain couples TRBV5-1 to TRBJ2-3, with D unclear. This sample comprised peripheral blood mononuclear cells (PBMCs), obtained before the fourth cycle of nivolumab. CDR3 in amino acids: CASSLTTDTQYF. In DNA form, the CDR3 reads TGCGCCAGCAGCCTGACAACAGATACGCAGTATTTT.